Listed below are T cell receptor beta chains from one sample, sequenced in a study of blood T cell repertoires in COVID-19. Clones were read by immunoSEQ multiplex PCR, and TCRdb kept only the in-frame ones, dropping some. The sample holds 250,000 to 300,000 clones, roughly 85% seen once. The specimen was PBMCs or T cells enriched from blood (not recorded which). These TCRs come from a man aged 35-49 years who had been exposed to COVID-19. Each CDR3 is given with its conserved first and last residue. Each record gives: CDR3 DNA, CDR3 protein, clone size, V gene, J gene, D gene. The D gene is left open where the match is weak. Only part of the rows carry a size: once, few, many, or a class if the clone is expanded.

CDR3nt: TGTGCCAGCAGCCCGACAGGGATAGGAACCGGGGAGCTGTTTTTT; CDR3aa: CASSPTGIGTGELFF; abundance: NA; v_gene: TRBV11-1; j_gene: TRBJ2-2; d_gene: TRBD1
CDR3nt: TGCACCAGCAAATGGACAGGGGCTGGGGCCAACGTCCTGACTTTC; CDR3aa: CTSKWTGAGANVLTF; abundance: NA; v_gene: TRBV1; j_gene: TRBJ2-6; d_gene: NA
CDR3nt: TGTGCCAGCAGGGAGGTGATGGGAGATGAGCAGTTCTTC; CDR3aa: CASREVMGDEQFF; abundance: NA; v_gene: TRBV21-1; j_gene: TRBJ2-1; d_gene: NA
CDR3nt: TGTGCCAGCAGCTTAGAAGACTTTCCGGAGACCCAGTACTTC; CDR3aa: CASSLEDFPETQYF; abundance: NA; v_gene: TRBV11-2; j_gene: TRBJ2-5; d_gene: NA
CDR3nt: TGCGCCAGCAGTGATTCCTTTTCATCCCGAGTTGAGTTCTTC; CDR3aa: CASSDSFSSRVEFF; abundance: NA; v_gene: TRBV10-1; j_gene: TRBJ2-1; d_gene: NA
CDR3nt: TGTGCCAGTAGACATCCTAGCGGCCCTTACAATGAGCAGTTCTTC; CDR3aa: CASRHPSGPYNEQFF; abundance: NA; v_gene: TRBV19; j_gene: TRBJ2-1; d_gene: TRBD2
CDR3nt: TGTGCCAGCAGCCCCAGCGGGAGGGGGGGGGAGACCCAGTACTTC; CDR3aa: CASSPSGRGGETQYF; abundance: NA; v_gene: TRBV7-2; j_gene: TRBJ2-5; d_gene: TRBD2
CDR3nt: TGTGCCAGCTCAAGTCGAGACAACACAGATACGCAGTATTTT; CDR3aa: CASSSRDNTDTQYF; abundance: NA; v_gene: TRBV18; j_gene: TRBJ2-3; d_gene: NA
CDR3nt: TGTGCCACCAGTGGAGGGTCCGCCCGGGACAGGGGGAACTATGGCTACACCTTC; CDR3aa: CATSGGSARDRGNYGYTF; abundance: few; v_gene: TRBV24-1; j_gene: TRBJ1-2; d_gene: TRBD1
CDR3nt: TGTGCCAGCAGCCAAACTACTAACTCGGATACGCAGTATTTT; CDR3aa: CASSQTTNSDTQYF; abundance: NA; v_gene: TRBV3-1/TRBV3-2; j_gene: TRBJ2-3; d_gene: NA
CDR3nt: TGTGCCAGCAGCCAGGGGACAGGCAATCAGCCCCAGCATTTT; CDR3aa: CASSQGTGNQPQHF; abundance: NA; v_gene: TRBV3-1/TRBV3-2; j_gene: TRBJ1-5; d_gene: TRBD1
CDR3nt: TGTGCCAGCCCGGACAGGGCGAACACCGGGGAGCTGTTTTTT; CDR3aa: CASPDRANTGELFF; abundance: NA; v_gene: TRBV7-2; j_gene: TRBJ2-2; d_gene: TRBD1
CDR3nt: TGTGCCAGCAGCTCCCCGGGACAGGGATCGGAAGCTTTCTTT; CDR3aa: CASSSPGQGSEAFF; abundance: NA; v_gene: TRBV5-4; j_gene: TRBJ1-1; d_gene: TRBD1
CDR3nt: TGTGCCAGCAGCCAATCTGTTTTCGGCAATGAGCAGTTCTTC; CDR3aa: CASSQSVFGNEQFF; abundance: few; v_gene: TRBV14; j_gene: TRBJ2-1; d_gene: NA
CDR3nt: TGCAGCGGACGGACAAGTCGCTCTGGAAACACCATATATTTT; CDR3aa: CSGRTSRSGNTIYF; abundance: NA; v_gene: TRBV29-1; j_gene: TRBJ1-3; d_gene: NA
CDR3nt: TGTGCCAGCCAATTAGGGGCCTCGCAGTACTTC; CDR3aa: CASQLGASQYF; abundance: once; v_gene: TRBV6-5; j_gene: TRBJ2-7; d_gene: NA
CDR3nt: TGCGCCAGCAGAGGGGGACAAGAAGCTTTCTTT; CDR3aa: CASRGGQEAFF; abundance: few; v_gene: TRBV5-1; j_gene: TRBJ1-1; d_gene: NA
CDR3nt: TGTGCCAGCACGGGACAGGGCGGTGTAGAGCAGCAGTACTTC; CDR3aa: CASTGQGGVEQQYF; abundance: NA; v_gene: TRBV27; j_gene: TRBJ2-7; d_gene: TRBD1
CDR3nt: TGTGCCACCAGCGATGGCTCGGGGGGTCAGCCCCAGCATTTT; CDR3aa: CATSDGSGGQPQHF; abundance: many; v_gene: TRBV15; j_gene: TRBJ1-5; d_gene: NA
CDR3nt: TGTGCCAGTAGTGCCGTGGCGGGGAAGCCCTCGCTTGGAAACACCATATATTTT; CDR3aa: CASSAVAGKPSLGNTIYF; abundance: few; v_gene: TRBV19; j_gene: TRBJ1-3; d_gene: NA
CDR3nt: TGCGCCAGCAGCTTACAGGGACACACTAATGAAAAACTGTTTTTT; CDR3aa: CASSLQGHTNEKLFF; abundance: NA; v_gene: TRBV5-1; j_gene: TRBJ1-4; d_gene: NA
CDR3nt: TGTGCCAGCAGCTTAGACTTTCTAGCGGTACGCACCGGGGAGCTGTTTTTT; CDR3aa: CASSLDFLAVRTGELFF; abundance: NA; v_gene: TRBV7-2; j_gene: TRBJ2-2; d_gene: TRBD2